A selection of T cell receptor beta chains follows, all from one sample in a study of OX40 agonist ivuxolimab in advanced cancers. Measured with immunoSEQ multiplex PCR; TCRdb has only the in-frame clones, and not every one. The table lists roughly 49,000 clones, just over 85% of them singletons, with less than 4% in the top ten. The sample consisted of CD4+ or CD8+ T cells sorted from blood, taken in a trial of the OX40 agonist ivuxolimab. These receptors all come from an adult with an advanced solid tumor such as melanoma, head and neck, liver or kidney cancer. The CDR3 runs from the conserved cysteine through the conserved F or W. A D gene is named only where the DNA matches it firmly. Clone sizes are given selectively: once, few, many, or a class where the clone is expanded.

cdr3_aa,cdr3_nt,clone_size,v_call,cdr3_length,j_call,d_call
CASSQGGSYGYTF,TGTGCCAGCAGCCAAGGGGGTTCCTATGGCTACACCTTC,-,TRBV14,13,TRBJ1-2,-
CAWRGQVVQFF,TGTGCCTGGAGAGGCCAGGTTGTGCAGTTCTTC,-,TRBV30,11,TRBJ2-1,-
CASSRQGYSNQPQHF,TGTGCCAGCAGCCGACAGGGATATAGCAATCAGCCCCAGCATTTT,-,TRBV7-3,15,TRBJ1-5,TRBD1
CASSLALVGNTEAFF,TGCGCCAGCAGCTTGGCTTTAGTGGGGAACACTGAAGCTTTCTTT,-,TRBV5-1,15,TRBJ1-1,-
CASSLTGGGMNTEAFF,TGTGCCAGCAGCTTAACAGGGGGCGGAATGAACACTGAAGCTTTCTTT,-,TRBV7-2,16,TRBJ1-1,TRBD1
CASDRENEQFF,TGTGCCAGCGACAGGGAAAATGAGCAGTTCTTC,-,TRBV19,11,TRBJ2-1,TRBD1
CASLPGQSLYGYTF,TGTGCCAGTCTCCCGGGACAGAGCCTCTATGGCTACACCTTC,few,TRBV6-1,14,TRBJ1-2,TRBD1
CASSLRDARYEQYF,TGTGCCAGCAGCCTAAGGGATGCCCGCTACGAGCAGTACTTC,once,TRBV13,14,TRBJ2-7,-
CASSSAPGAGTDTQYF,TGTGCCAGCAGTTCCGCTCCGGGGGCGGGGACAGATACGCAGTATTTT,-,TRBV27,16,TRBJ2-3,-
CASSVDRGGAEAFF,TGTGCCAGCAGTGTAGACAGGGGGGGGGCTGAAGCTTTCTTT,-,TRBV6-1,14,TRBJ1-1,TRBD1
CAAGTSGNTIYF,TGTGCCGCAGGAACCTCTGGAAACACCATATATTTT,-,TRBV6-5,12,TRBJ1-3,-
CASSEGGRTVSTDTQYF,TGTGCCAGCAGCGAAGGGGGTCGGACAGTGAGCACAGATACGCAGTATTTT,-,TRBV7-9,17,TRBJ2-3,-
CASSKGAGVTDTQYF,TGTGCCAGCAGTAAGGGGGCCGGGGTCACAGATACGCAGTATTTT,-,TRBV7-7,15,TRBJ2-3,TRBD1
CASSRTGPYNEQFF,TGTGCCAGCAGTCGGACGGGACCCTACAATGAGCAGTTCTTC,-,TRBV27,14,TRBJ2-1,-
CASSSGPGRNNQPQHF,TGTGCCAGCAGCTCGGGCCCCGGGCGGAACAATCAGCCCCAGCATTTT,once,TRBV27,16,TRBJ1-5,-
CASSQDRLNEQFF,TGTGCCAGCAGTCAGGACAGACTCAATGAGCAGTTCTTC,-,TRBV6-1,13,TRBJ2-1,-
CSVHYTPSGGHTDTQYF,TGCAGCGTTCACTACACCCCGTCCGGGGGGCACACAGATACGCAGTATTTT,-,TRBV29-1,17,TRBJ2-3,-
CSVEGAFGDVQETQYF,TGCAGCGTTGAGGGCGCCTTTGGGGACGTCCAAGAGACCCAGTACTTC,-,TRBV29-1,16,TRBJ2-5,-
CASSSGRAYNEQFF,TGTGCCAGTAGTAGCGGGAGGGCCTACAATGAGCAGTTCTTC,-,TRBV19,14,TRBJ2-1,TRBD2
CASSPRGQENTEAFF,TGCGCCAGCAGCCCGCGGGGACAGGAGAACACTGAAGCTTTCTTT,-,TRBV5-1,15,TRBJ1-1,TRBD1
CASSLGQETEQYF,TGTGCCAGCAGCTTGGGACAGGAGACCGAGCAGTACTTC,-,TRBV7-2,13,TRBJ2-7,TRBD1
CASGGQYNEQFF,TGCGCCAGCGGGGGACAGTACAATGAGCAGTTCTTC,-,TRBV5-1,12,TRBJ2-1,TRBD1
CASSLQAGSYGYTF,TGTGCCAGCAGCTTACAGGCAGGGTCGTATGGCTACACCTTC,-,TRBV7-9,14,TRBJ1-2,-
CASSYSGTGGNQPQHF,TGTGCCAGCAGTTACTCCGGGACAGGGGGCAATCAGCCCCAGCATTTT,-,TRBV6-5,16,TRBJ1-5,TRBD1
CASSSQRNIQYF,TGTGCCAGCAGCTCCCAGCGAAACATTCAGTACTTC,-,TRBV11-2,12,TRBJ2-4,-
CASSIFNTNYGYTF,TGTGCCAGTAGTATATTCAACACCAACTATGGCTACACCTTC,-,TRBV19,14,TRBJ1-2,-
CASTPFTMNTEAFF,TGTGCCAGCACCCCCTTCACAATGAACACTGAAGCTTTCTTT,-,TRBV6-5,14,TRBJ1-1,-